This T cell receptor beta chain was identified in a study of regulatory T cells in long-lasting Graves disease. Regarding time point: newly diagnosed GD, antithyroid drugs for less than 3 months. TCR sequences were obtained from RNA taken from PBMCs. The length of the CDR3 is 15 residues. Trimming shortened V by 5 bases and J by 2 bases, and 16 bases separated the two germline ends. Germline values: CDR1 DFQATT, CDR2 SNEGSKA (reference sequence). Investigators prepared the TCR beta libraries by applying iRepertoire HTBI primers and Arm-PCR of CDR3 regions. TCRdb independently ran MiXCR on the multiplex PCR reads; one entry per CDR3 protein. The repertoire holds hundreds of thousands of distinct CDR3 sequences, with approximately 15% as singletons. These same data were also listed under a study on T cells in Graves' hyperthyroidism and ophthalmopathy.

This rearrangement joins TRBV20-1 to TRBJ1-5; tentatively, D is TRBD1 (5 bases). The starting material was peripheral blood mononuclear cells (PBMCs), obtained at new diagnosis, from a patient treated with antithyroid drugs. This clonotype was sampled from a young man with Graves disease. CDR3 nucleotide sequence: TGCAGTGCTCTCGGGGGGGGAGGAGGCAATCAGCCCCAGCATTTT. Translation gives CSALGGGGGNQPQHF.